This T cell receptor beta chain was retrieved from a study of blood T cell repertoires in COVID-19. At the level of the study: T cells, B-cell-depleted T cells, or PBMCs provided the cDNA or gDNA that served as material.

Profiling relied on immunoSEQ multiplex PCR, and the TCRdb table lists in-frame clones only, not all of them. The sample has tens of thousands of clones; more than 75% are singletons. Trimming stripped 3 bases from V and 1 base from J, with 11 bases between. This CDR3 has 15 residues. Germline lookup yields CDR1 MDHEN and CDR2 SYDVKM. The sequence derives from a human donor in a cohort sampled during active COVID-19. Source material: peripheral blood. The rearrangement uses TRBV28 and TRBJ2-3; D uncertain. In DNA form, the CDR3 reads TGTGCCAGCAGTTTTCCCCTCGGTGGCACAGATACGCAGTATTTT. Translating gives CASSFPLGGTDTQYF.